The clone carrying this TCR beta chain was picked up one time. Its cognate antigen is unknown. Being one base from a much bigger clone, this may be a read error. Axillary draining lymph nodes of breast cancer patients supplied the node samples. This CDR3 comprises 16 residues. Per the germline V gene, CDR1 is MNHNY and CDR2 is SVGAGI (reference sequence). This entry comes from a study of breast tumors, draining lymph nodes, adjacent tissues. Study-level points and caveats: Compared with lymph nodes, tumors were less diverse; compared with nontumor tissue, more.

TCRdb called the multiplex PCR reads again in MiXCR, with one record for every CDR3 protein. There are under 150,000 distinct CDR3 sequences in the sample; 20% to 25% occur only once, and roughly 2.8% lies in the top ten. The sequenced sample was axillary lymph node tissue. The chain combines TRBV6-6 with TRBJ2-1; D might be TRBD1 (7 bases). This clonotype originated in a female donor with breast cancer. Some clones in this sample may be carry-over from other donors' samples. The CDR3 reads CATTGAYRYPGGERFF. In nucleotides, the CDR3 is TGTGCCACCACGGGGGCTTATAGATATCCAGGGGGTGAGCGGTTCTTC.